These T cell receptor beta chains were read from a single sample in a study of T-cell memory formation after mild COVID-19. TCRdb recomputed calls from the 5' RACE reads with MiXCR, one row per CDR3 protein. Among 300,000 or so distinct CDR3 sequences listed, around 16% were seen once. Sequencing was carried out using PBMCs or a T cell subset sorted from them (not recorded which). These TCRs come from a man younger than 35 who had mild COVID-19 (a few samples of this study predate the infection). Cell type and time point are not known. CDR3s include the opening cysteine and the closing phenylalanine or tryptophan. Fields, in order: V gene, D gene, J gene, clone size, CDR3 protein, CDR3 DNA. A D gene is named only where the DNA matches it firmly. Clone sizes are given selectively: once, few, many, or a class where the clone is expanded.

>TRBV4-1|TRBD2|TRBJ2-7|-
CASSQDSPASGGSHEQYF
TGCGCCAGCAGCCAAGACTCCCCGGCTAGCGGGGGGTCCCACGAGCAGTACTTC
>TRBV9|-|TRBJ1-2|few
CASSGTGGLRSYGYTF
TGTGCCAGCAGCGGAACTGGTGGGCTTAGGAGCTATGGCTACACCTTC
>TRBV4-1|TRBD1|TRBJ1-2|medium-sized
CASSRDRGDGYTF
TGCGCCAGCAGCCGCGACAGGGGTGACGGCTACACCTTC
>TRBV7-8|-|TRBJ1-5|many
CASSLEGQPQHF
TGTGCCAGCAGCTTAGAGGGTCAGCCCCAGCATTTT
>TRBV7-2|-|TRBJ1-6|-
CASSLAPGPNSPLHF
TGTGCCAGCAGCTTAGCCCCAGGCCCGAATTCACCCCTCCACTTT
>TRBV9|TRBD2|TRBJ2-1|many
CASSGSGGYNEQFF
TGTGCCAGCAGTGGGAGCGGGGGATACAATGAGCAGTTCTTC
>TRBV11-2|-|TRBJ2-5|-
CASSSFQETQYF
TGTGCCAGCAGCTCGTTCCAAGAGACCCAGTACTTC
>TRBV4-2|-|TRBJ1-4|few
CASSQEGTPNEKLFF
TGTGCCAGCAGCCAAGAGGGAACTCCTAATGAAAAACTGTTTTTT
>TRBV12-3/TRBV12-4|-|TRBJ1-6|few
CASSSQQQGSPLHF
TGTGCCAGCAGTTCCCAGCAACAGGGTTCACCCCTCCACTTT
>TRBV4-3|-|TRBJ2-2|few
CASGTGNTGELFF
TGCGCCAGCGGGACTGGAAACACCGGGGAGCTGTTTTTT
>TRBV6-6|-|TRBJ1-1|-
CASSWVREAFF
TGTGCCAGCAGTTGGGTCCGGGAGGCTTTCTTT
>TRBV6-1|-|TRBJ2-4|few
CASVFGLDAKNIQYF
TGTGCCAGCGTCTTTGGGCTTGACGCCAAAAACATTCAGTACTTC
>TRBV6-2/TRBV6-3|-|TRBJ1-5|-
CASSRWSNQPQHF
TGTGCCAGCAGTAGATGGAGCAATCAGCCCCAGCATTTT
>TRBV4-1|-|TRBJ1-5|few
CASSIRPGEYSNQPQHF
TGCGCCAGCAGCATCCGTCCAGGGGAGTATAGCAATCAGCCCCAGCATTTT
>TRBV4-1|-|TRBJ2-4|-
CASSPGQLRNIQYF
TGCGCCAGCAGCCCTGGACAGCTGAGGAACATTCAGTACTTC
>TRBV5-5|TRBD1|TRBJ2-7|-
CASSYGTASTYEQYF
TGTGCCAGCAGCTACGGGACAGCTTCGACCTACGAGCAGTACTTC
>TRBV18|TRBD2|TRBJ2-7|many
CASSPKLAGGAYEQYF
TGTGCCAGCTCACCAAAACTAGCGGGGGGAGCCTACGAGCAGTACTTC
>TRBV7-2|TRBD1|TRBJ1-3|few
CASSSPGQGATGNTIYF
TGTGCCAGCAGCTCCCCGGGACAGGGGGCGACTGGAAACACCATATATTTT
>TRBV4-2|-|TRBJ2-1|few
CASSQEEASSYNEQFF
TGTGCCAGCAGCCAAGAGGAGGCCAGCTCCTACAATGAGCAGTTCTTC
>TRBV7-2|-|TRBJ1-2|few
CASSLGREGGYTF
TGTGCCAGCAGCTTAGGGCGGGAAGGTGGCTACACCTTC
>TRBV6-5|-|TRBJ2-5|many
CASSYSLVGSEETQYF
TGTGCCAGCAGTTACTCCCTGGTGGGATCCGAAGAGACCCAGTACTTC
>TRBV4-3|TRBD2|TRBJ2-1|-
CASSPWTSGGAVYNEQFF
TGCGCCAGCAGCCCCTGGACTAGCGGGGGGGCAGTCTATAATGAGCAGTTCTTC
>TRBV5-1|TRBD1|TRBJ2-2|-
CASSGTTGANTGELFF
TGCGCCAGCAGCGGGACGACAGGGGCGAACACCGGGGAGCTGTTTTTT